These 30 T cell receptor beta chains came from one sample sequenced in a study of T cell changes during pregnancy in multiple sclerosis (dated by TCRdb to between 2018 and 2020). The library was prepared using the immunoSEQ multiplex PCR assay. The source is immuneACCESS, and TCRdb retained only in-frame sequences with V and J called. Part of the clones is not carried over; for the studies checked, unresolved V genes explain less than half of this, and the remainder is unexplained. The table for this sample lists about 96,000 clones; 85% to 95% of them were counted only once. Together, the top ten hold about 2.6% of the sample. The sequences come from peripheral blood, collected in the first trimester of pregnancy. All receptors come from a female donor with multiple sclerosis, enrolled in a pregnancy study.

The J gene is TRBJ2-7, the V gene TRBV27, with 10 nucleotides matching TRBD1. This CDR3 region has 15 residues. Germline CDR1 MNHEY, CDR2 SMNVEV (reference sequence). The ends lost 4 bases at V and 5 bases at J; junction bases unmatched: 8. As DNA, the CDR3 is TGTGCCAGCAGTTCCTGGACAGGGGGACAGGACGAGCAGTACTTC. This sequence encodes CASSSWTGGQDEQYF.

The V call is TRBV9, the J call TRBJ2-2; the match to TRBD2 covers 7 bases. The CDR3 is made up of 15 amino acids. Germline V gene lookup returns CDR1 SGDLS and CDR2 YYNGEE. V was clipped by 2 bases and J by 3 bases; unmatched bases: 4. CDR3 sequence: CASSVSTSYTGELFF. Written as DNA, the CDR3 is TGTGCCAGCAGCGTTTCGACTAGCTACACCGGGGAGCTGTTTTTT. Full variable domain (outside the CDR3, taken from reference TRBV9 and TRBJ2-2): DSGVTQTPKHLITATGQRVTLRCSPRSGDLSVYWYQQSLDQGLQFLIQYYNGEERAKGNILERFSAQQFPDLHSELNLSSLELGDSALYFCASSVSTSYTGELFFGEGSRLTVL.

The chain uses TRBV7-2 and TRBJ2-1, with 7 bases aligning to TRBD2. The germline gives CDR1 SGHTA, CDR2 FQGNSA. J was trimmed by 4 bases and V by 6 bases; bases with no gene match: 12. This CDR3 is 16 amino acids long. In DNA, the CDR3 is TGTGCCAGCAGTCCGGCCTCTGCTAGCGGATACAATGAGCAGTTCTTC. Protein sequence: CASSPASASGYNEQFF. Full variable domain (outside the CDR3, taken from reference TRBV7-2 and TRBJ2-1): GAGVSQSPSNKVTEKGKDVELRCDPISGHTALYWYRQSLGQGLEFLIYFQGNSAPDKSGLPSDRFSAERTGGSVSTLTIQRTQQEDSAVYLCASSPASASGYNEQFFGPGTRLTVL.

The rearrangement links TRBV12-2 to TRBJ1-1; the table gives TRBD1 as D, unverified against the DNA. TRBV12-2 is deemed a pseudogene. The CDR3 is 15 residues long. Here the CDR3 DNA reads TGTGCAAGTCGCTCCGACGTACAGGGGAACACTGAAGCTTTCTTT. Translated: CASRSDVQGNTEAFF.

J is TRBJ1-2 and V is TRBV28, with D possibly being TRBD1 (5 bases). Germline V gene sequence: CDR1 MDHEN, CDR2 SYDVKM. V lost 5 bases and J 4 bases, leaving 14 bases between the germline ends. This CDR3 region has 14 residues. CDR3 nucleotides: TGTGCCAGCAGTCCCCATCCGCAGGGCTATGGCTACACCTTC. Residues: CASSPHPQGYGYTF.

The chain combines TRBV19 with TRBJ1-5, with a tentative D call TRBD1 (6 bases). The ends were cut back, 5 bases at V and 12 bases at J, with 14 bases in the middle. The CDR3 has 12 residues. Looked up from germline, CDR1 is LNHDA and CDR2 is SQIVND (reference sequence). The CDR3 region has the DNA TGTGCCAGTAGTTCCGGGACAACTCTCCAGCATTTT. It yields the protein CASSSGTTLQHF.

The V gene is TRBV4-1, the J gene TRBJ1-3; D remains ambiguous. The CDR3 spans 21 residues. Trimming took 0 bases from V and 0 from J, leaving 24 bases between them. Germline V gene sequence: CDR1 MGHRA, CDR2 YSYEKL. Here the CDR3 reads CASSQDPQDTFVTSSGNTIYF. The CDR3, as DNA: TGCGCCAGCAGCCAAGATCCCCAGGATACCTTTGTTACCTCCTCTGGAAACACCATATATTTT.

The chain is built from TRBV4-2 and TRBJ2-1, with D possibly TRBD2 on 6 matching bases. The CDR3 loop spans 16 amino acids. Germline V gene lookup returns CDR1 LGHNA and CDR2 YNFKEQ. V was pared by 3 bases and J by 4 bases, with 16 bases between. In DNA form, the CDR3 reads TGTGCCAGCAGCCACGAACCGGGAGCACCTTACAATGAGCAGTTCTTC. Translated, it gives CASSHEPGAPYNEQFF.

This clone was picked up many times. V is TRBV4-2 and J is TRBJ2-7, with 8 bases matching TRBD2. This CDR3 contains 16 residues. V was pared by 3 bases and J by 3 bases, with 10 bases of the junction left unmatched. The V gene's germline CDR1 is LGHNA and CDR2 YNFKEQ. DNA for the CDR3: TGTGCCAGCAGCCATAGCGCGAGCGGGAGTGGCTACGAGCAGTACTTC. Its protein product is CASSHSASGSGYEQYF.

The chain couples TRBV6-6 to TRBJ1-2; TRBD1 might be the D (5 bases). Trimming left V 5 bases short and J 6 bases short, with 16 bases between. This CDR3 region has 14 residues. CDR1 and CDR2 from the germline V gene are MNHNY and SVGAGI (reference sequence). The CDR3 coding sequence is TGTGCCAGCAGTATAAGGACATCGAGCGATGGCTACACCTTC. Translated: CASSIRTSSDGYTF.

The rearrangement uses TRBV6-5 and TRBJ2-5; D possibly corresponds to TRBD1 (6 bases). Germline lookup yields CDR1 MNHEY and CDR2 SVGAGI. This CDR3 contains 14 residues. V lost 2 bases to trimming and J lost 5 bases, with 12 bases between them. The CDR3: CASSYRGRLETQYF. Written as DNA, the CDR3 is TGTGCCAGCAGTTACAGGGGGAGATTGGAGACCCAGTACTTC.

This clone turned up a few times. V is TRBV6-5 and J is TRBJ1-3; a weak D match, TRBD1 (5 bases). The germline V and J ends were trimmed by 1 base and 3 bases, with 10 bases remaining between them. The CDR3 extends over 15 amino acids. From germline, CDR1 is MNHEY and CDR2 SVGAGI. The CDR3 here is CASSYFQGGGNTIYF. CDR3 bases: TGTGCCAGCAGTTACTTCCAGGGCGGTGGAAACACCATATATTTT.

The J gene is TRBJ2-2, the V gene TRBV5-1; TRBD2 agrees at 14 bases. V was clipped by 2 bases and J by 6 bases; unmatched bases: 9. Looked up from germline, CDR1 is SGHRS and CDR2 is YFSETQ. This CDR3 comprises 18 residues. The CDR3 DNA sequence: TGCGCCAGCAGCTTCGGACTAGCGGGAGGTGCCGCCGCCGGGGAGCTGTTTTTT. As protein: CASSFGLAGGAAAGELFF. Full variable domain (remainder filled in from reference TRBV5-1 and TRBJ2-2): KAGVTQTPRYLIKTRGQQVTLSCSPISGHRSVSWYQQTPGQGLQFLFEYFSETQRNKGNFPGRFSGRQFSNSRSEMNVSTLELGDSALYLCASSFGLAGGAAAGELFFGEGSRLTVL.

The chain employs TRBV7-9 and TRBJ2-5, with unresolved D. CDR1 and CDR2 from the germline V gene are SEHNR and FQNEAQ (reference sequence). The CDR3 runs 13 residues. V lost 0 bases and J 3 bases, leaving 5 bases between the germline ends. CDR3 nucleotide sequence: TGTGCCAGCAGCTTAGCGGGCAAAGAGACCCAGTACTTC. Translation: CASSLAGKETQYF.

The CDR3 DNA follows: TGTGCCAGCTCACCACCGCTACTAGCGGGAAACTCCTACGAGCAGTACTTC. This gives the protein CASSPPLLAGNSYEQYF. The V call is TRBV18, the J call TRBJ2-7; 10 bases fit TRBD2. V trimming: 0 bases; J trimming: 0 bases; junction bases outside the gene matches: 5. The CDR3 covers 17 residues. Germline-derived CDR1 and CDR2 are KGHSH and LQKENI.

The rearrangement uses TRBV11-1 and TRBJ2-5; 8 bases map to TRBD1. The CDR3 spans 13 residues. Per germline, CDR1 SGHAT and CDR2 FQDESV (reference sequence). With V trimmed by 5 bases and J by 3 bases, 2 bases remained unmatched. CDR3 in amino acids: CASSPDREETQYF. For the CDR3, the DNA is TGTGCCAGCAGCCCGGACAGGGAAGAGACCCAGTACTTC.

The V and J genes are TRBV10-3 and TRBJ2-1, with D perhaps TRBD1 (6 bases). The CDR3 contains 15 residues. Germline-derived CDR1 and CDR2 are ENHRY and SYGVKD. V shed 7 bases and J shed 3 bases, with 16 bases lying between them. This chain's CDR3 is CAIKEEGQHYNEQFF. The CDR3 bases are TGTGCCATCAAGGAGGAAGGACAGCACTACAATGAGCAGTTCTTC.

This clone was observed a single time. The rearrangement uses TRBV28 and TRBJ1-2, with D possibly TRBD1 on 6 matching bases. The germline V gene encodes CDR1 MDHEN and CDR2 SYDVKM. Trimming took off 4 bases at V and 5 bases at J, with 14 bases between the two ends. The CDR3 has 14 residues. Here the CDR3 reads CASSSPYRAYGYTF. CDR3 in DNA: TGTGCCAGCAGTTCGCCATACAGGGCTTATGGCTACACCTTC.

The rearrangement uses TRBV28 and TRBJ2-4; TRBD1 matches 7 bases. This CDR3 region has 19 residues. Germline V gives CDR1 MDHEN, CDR2 SYDVKM. Trimming removed 5 bases from V and 8 bases from J; junction bases left unmatched: 24. The CDR3 sequence is CASSSYRGTDPRAGYIQYF. The DNA of the CDR3 is TGTGCCAGCAGTAGCTACAGGGGTACGGACCCCCGGGCTGGTTACATTCAGTACTTC.

This chain links TRBV6-5 with TRBJ1-2; no definite D call. The CDR3 has 15 residues. Trimming took 6 bases from V and 2 from J, leaving 16 bases between them. Germline V gene data show CDR1 as MNHEY and CDR2 as SVGAGI. In DNA, the CDR3 is TGTGCCAGCAGCTACGCCCGGGGTCAGAACTATGGCTACACCTTC. It translates to CASSYARGQNYGYTF.

The chain joins TRBV7-8 to TRBJ2-7; 9 bases agree with TRBD1. The J segment lost 5 bases and the V segment lost 5 bases, leaving 7 bases of the junction unmatched. Germline lookup yields CDR1 SGHVS and CDR2 FQNEAQ. This CDR3 is built from 14 residues. The CDR3: CASSLGQGTHEQYF. The CDR3, as DNA: TGTGCCAGCAGCCTCGGACAGGGGACCCACGAGCAGTACTTC.

The chain joins TRBV28 to TRBJ2-7; 8 nucleotides line up with TRBD1. V lost 3 bases, J lost 4 bases, and 5 bases stayed unmatched. The CDR3 runs to 14 residues. Germline CDR1 reads MDHEN; CDR2 reads SYDVKM. CDR3 bases: TGTGCCAGCAGTTTCCCAGGGGGCAGTTACGAGCAGTACTTC. This gives the protein CASSFPGGSYEQYF. Using reference TRBV28 and TRBJ2-7 for the parts outside the CDR3, the full variable domain is DVKVTQSSRYLVKRTGEKVFLECVQDMDHENMFWYRQDPGLGLRLIYFSYDVKMKEKGDIPEGYSVSREKKERFSLILESASTNQTSMYLCASSFPGGSYEQYFGPGTRLTVT.

The gene calls are TRBV5-4 and TRBJ2-3; TRBD2 agrees at 8 bases. The CDR3 covers 17 residues. J lost 2 bases, V lost 1 base, and 9 bases had no gene match. The V gene's germline CDR1 is SGHNT and CDR2 YYREEE (reference sequence). In DNA, the CDR3 is TGTGCCAGCAGCTTGTATAGCGGACTAGCAGACACAGATACGCAGTATTTT. This sequence encodes CASSLYSGLADTDTQYF.

The V and J genes are TRBV6-1 and TRBJ2-3; 12 bases map to TRBD2. The CDR3 covers 20 residues. Germline CDR1 MNHNS, CDR2 SASEGT. V trimming: 5 bases; J trimming: 1 base; junction bases outside the gene matches: 16. This chain's CDR3 is CASSQGGLAGTGARTDTQYF. DNA of the CDR3: TGTGCCAGCAGTCAAGGGGGACTAGCGGGTACGGGGGCCCGCACAGATACGCAGTATTTT.

The chain employs TRBV7-6 and TRBJ1-1; D may be TRBD1 (6 bases). The CDR3 has 14 amino acids. Germline CDR1 SGHVS, CDR2 FNYEAQ. Trimming took 4 bases from V and 4 from J, leaving 13 bases between them. CDR3 loop: CASSSKQGLTEAFF. The CDR3 DNA reads as TGTGCCAGCAGCTCCAAACAGGGTCTCACTGAAGCTTTCTTT.

The rearrangement uses TRBV2 and TRBJ2-3, with TRBD2 matching 10 bases. Germline CDR1 SNHLY, CDR2 FYNNEI. The CDR3 has 17 residues. V lost 6 bases, J lost 6 bases, and 15 bases stayed unmatched. In nucleotides, the CDR3 is TGTGCCAGCAGCGATCCGGGACTAGCGAAAGGGGGGGATACGCAGTATTTT. As protein: CASSDPGLAKGGDTQYF.

The chain is built from TRBV5-1 and TRBJ2-1; TRBD2 might be the D (6 bases). This CDR3 is 16 amino acids long. V lost 9 bases and J 0 bases, leaving 19 bases between the germline ends. CDR1 and CDR2 from the germline V gene are SGHRS and YFSETQ. The CDR3 nucleotides read TGCGCCACCAGGGACTTCAGACAAGCCTCCTACAATGAGCAGTTCTTC. This translates into CATRDFRQASYNEQFF.

This clone was picked up one time. This CDR3 is CASTVGLAVPDTQYF. CDR3 sequence (DNA): TGTGCCAGCACAGTGGGGCTAGCGGTCCCAGATACGCAGTATTTT. V usage is TRBV6-6 and J usage is TRBJ2-3; 7 positions agree with TRBD2. This CDR3 is built from 15 residues. Unmatched junction bases numbered 11, after V lost 7 bases and J lost 4 bases. The V gene's germline CDR1 is MNHNY and CDR2 SVGAGI (reference sequence).

V and J are TRBV15 and TRBJ2-1; 10 bases align to TRBD2. CDR3 length: 17 residues. The V and J ends lost 2 bases and 5 bases, in that order; junction bases with no gene match: 9. The germline V gene encodes CDR1 LNHNV and CDR2 YYDKDF (reference sequence). The CDR3: CATSRNPRLAGNNEQFF. The CDR3 DNA reads as TGTGCCACCAGCAGAAATCCTAGACTAGCGGGTAACAATGAGCAGTTCTTC.

The rearrangement links TRBV7-2 to TRBJ2-1; a possible D gene is TRBD2 (6 bases). CDR1 and CDR2 (germline): SGHTA, FQGNSA. V lost 5 bases to trimming and J lost 3 bases, with 17 bases between them. The CDR3 spans 16 residues. CDR3 sequence reads: CASSPRDSEYYNEQFF. The DNA of the CDR3 is TGTGCCAGCAGCCCACGGGACTCAGAATACTACAATGAGCAGTTCTTC.